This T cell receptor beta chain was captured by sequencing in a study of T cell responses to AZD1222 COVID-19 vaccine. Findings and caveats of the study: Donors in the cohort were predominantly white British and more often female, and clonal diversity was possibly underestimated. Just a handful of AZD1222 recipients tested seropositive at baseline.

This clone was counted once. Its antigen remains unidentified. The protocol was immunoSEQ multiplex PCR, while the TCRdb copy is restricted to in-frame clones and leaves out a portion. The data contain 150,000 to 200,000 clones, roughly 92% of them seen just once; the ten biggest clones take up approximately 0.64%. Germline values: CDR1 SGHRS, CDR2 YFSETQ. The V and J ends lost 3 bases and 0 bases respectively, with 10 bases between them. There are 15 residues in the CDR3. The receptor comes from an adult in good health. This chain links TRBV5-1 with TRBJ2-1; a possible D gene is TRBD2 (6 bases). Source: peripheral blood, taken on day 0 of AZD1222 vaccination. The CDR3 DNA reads TGCGCCAGCAGCTATAGCGGTGGCTCCTACAATGAGCAGTTCTTC. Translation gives CASSYSGGSYNEQFF.